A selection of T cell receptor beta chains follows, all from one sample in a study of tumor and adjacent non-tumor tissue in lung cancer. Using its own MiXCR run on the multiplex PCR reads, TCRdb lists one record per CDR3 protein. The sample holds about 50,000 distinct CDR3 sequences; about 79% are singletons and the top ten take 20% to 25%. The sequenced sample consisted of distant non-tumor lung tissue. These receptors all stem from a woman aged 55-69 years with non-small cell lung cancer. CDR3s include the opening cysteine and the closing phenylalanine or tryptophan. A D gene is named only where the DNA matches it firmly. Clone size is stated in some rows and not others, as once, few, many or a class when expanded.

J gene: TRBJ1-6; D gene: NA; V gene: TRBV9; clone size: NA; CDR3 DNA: TGTGCCAGCAGCGTAGAGTGGATTTCACCCCTCCACTTT; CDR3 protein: CASSVEWISPLHF
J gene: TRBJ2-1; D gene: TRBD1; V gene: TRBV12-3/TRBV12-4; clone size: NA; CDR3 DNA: TGTGCCAGCAGGTCCGGGACAGGTGTACATGAGCAGTTTTTC; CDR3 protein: CASRSGTGVHEQFF
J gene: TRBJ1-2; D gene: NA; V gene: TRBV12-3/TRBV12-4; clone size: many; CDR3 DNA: TGTGCCAGCAGTTTGGGCAGACAAGCAAACCTCTATGGCTACACCTTC; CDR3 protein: CASSLGRQANLYGYTF
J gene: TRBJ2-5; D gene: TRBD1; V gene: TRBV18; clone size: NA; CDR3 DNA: TGTGCCACCTCACCGCAGACAGGGGAGAAAGAGACCCAGTACTTC; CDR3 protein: CATSPQTGEKETQYF
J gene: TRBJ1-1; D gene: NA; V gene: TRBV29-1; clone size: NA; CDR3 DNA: TGCAGCGTTGTCGGACACTTGTACACTGATGCTTTCTTT; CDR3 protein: CSVVGHLYTDAFF
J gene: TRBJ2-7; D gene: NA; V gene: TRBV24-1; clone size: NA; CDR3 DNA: TGTGCCATCAGTTACAGGATTACGAATGAGCAGTACTTC; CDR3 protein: CAISYRITNEQYF
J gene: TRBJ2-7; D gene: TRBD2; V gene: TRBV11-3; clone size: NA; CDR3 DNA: TGTGCCGGCAGCCCGCGACTAGCTCTCGAGGAGTACTTC; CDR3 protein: CAGSPRLALEEYF
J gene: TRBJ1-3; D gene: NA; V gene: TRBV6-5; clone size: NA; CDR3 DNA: TGTACCAGCAGTTACGATGGGGTCCTCTCTGGGAACACCTTATATTTT; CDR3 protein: CTSSYDGVLSGNTLYF
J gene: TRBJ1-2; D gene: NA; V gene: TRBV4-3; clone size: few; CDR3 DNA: TGCGCCAACAGCCAATTAGGACGGGGGGATGGCTACACCTTC; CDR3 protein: CANSQLGRGDGYTF
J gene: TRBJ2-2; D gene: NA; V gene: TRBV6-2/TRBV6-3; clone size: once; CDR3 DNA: TGTGCCAGCAGTTACTTGCAGGTTTCCGGGAAGCTGTTTTTT; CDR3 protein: CASSYLQVSGKLFF
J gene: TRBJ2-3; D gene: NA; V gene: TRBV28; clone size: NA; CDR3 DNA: TGTGCCACCAATGGTGTCGGGTCAGATACGCGGTATTTT; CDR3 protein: CATNGVGSDTRYF
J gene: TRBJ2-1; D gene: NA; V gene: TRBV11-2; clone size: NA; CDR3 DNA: TGTGCCAGCAGCCGATCCGGGACACGGCACAATGAGCAGTTCTTC; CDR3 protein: CASSRSGTRHNEQFF
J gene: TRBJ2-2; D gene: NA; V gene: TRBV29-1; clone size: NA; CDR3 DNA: TGCGGCGTTACATGGACAACGAACACCGGAGAGCTGTTTTTT; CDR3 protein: CGVTWTTNTGELFF
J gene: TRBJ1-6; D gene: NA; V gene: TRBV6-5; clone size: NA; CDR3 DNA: TGTGCCAGCAGTTACTCGGCTGGGACATGGCCGATTAACCTCCACTTT; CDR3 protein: CASSYSAGTWPINLHF
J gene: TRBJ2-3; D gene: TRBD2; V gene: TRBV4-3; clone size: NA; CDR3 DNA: TGCGCCAGCAGCCCACTAGCGGGAGGGGTCACAGATACGCAGTGTTTT; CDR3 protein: CASSPLAGGVTDTQCF
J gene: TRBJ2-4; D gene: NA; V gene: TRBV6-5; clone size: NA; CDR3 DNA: TGTGCCAGCAGTTACTCGGGCGGCCGAGCGAAAAACATTCAGTACTTC; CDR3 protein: CASSYSGGRAKNIQYF
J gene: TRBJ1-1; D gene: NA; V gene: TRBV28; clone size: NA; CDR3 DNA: TGTGCCAGCAGCTTATTACCTCCTACCCACACTGAAGCCTTCTTT; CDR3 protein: CASSLLPPTHTEAFF
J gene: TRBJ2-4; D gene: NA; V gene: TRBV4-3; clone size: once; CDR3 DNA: TGCGCCAGCAGCTTGGGGAGCTGTGAGAGAAACATTCTGTACTTC; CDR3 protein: CASSLGSCERNILYF
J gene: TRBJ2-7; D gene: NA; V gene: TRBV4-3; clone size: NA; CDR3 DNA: TGCGCCAACAGCCAAGAAGATAGGGCAAGGGTCCATGAGCAGTACTTC; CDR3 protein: CANSQEDRARVHEQYF
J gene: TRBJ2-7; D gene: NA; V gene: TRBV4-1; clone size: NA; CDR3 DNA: TGCGCCAGCAGCAGCGCGGGACAGCGAAGCTCCTACGAGCAGTACTTC; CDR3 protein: CASSSAGQRSSYEQYF